Following are 19 T cell receptor beta chains from one sample sequenced in a study of OX40 agonist ivuxolimab in advanced cancers. Measured with immunoSEQ multiplex PCR; TCRdb has only the in-frame clones, and not every one. The table lists 20,000 to 25,000 clones, 77% of them singletons. The sequencing used CD4+ or CD8+ T cells sorted from blood, collected in a trial of the OX40 agonist ivuxolimab. The receptors come from an adult with an advanced solid tumor such as melanoma, head and neck, liver or kidney cancer.

The rearrangement links TRBV5-1 to TRBJ1-4; tentatively, D is TRBD1 (5 bases). V was cut by 5 bases and J by 8 bases, with 13 bases left in between. Germline CDR1 and CDR2: SGHRS and YFSETQ. CDR3 size: 13 residues. CDR3 sequence reads: CASRSRAGEKLFF. In DNA, the CDR3 is TGCGCCAGCAGGTCCAGGGCGGGAGAAAAACTGTTTTTT.

Turning to this clone: Other DNA sequences within the sample encode an identical CDR3. V and J are TRBV2 and TRBJ2-7; unclear D gene. The V end lost 3 bases, the J end lost 2 bases, and 8 bases lay between the germline ends. CDR1 and CDR2 from the germline V gene are SNHLY and FYNNEI. The CDR3 totals 13 residues. CDR3 coding DNA: TGTGCCAGCAGTGACCGTATGACCTACGAGCAGTACTTC. The encoded protein is CASSDRMTYEQYF.

The chain employs TRBV6-5 and TRBJ2-7; possibly TRBD1 for D (5 bases). Trimming removed 7 bases at V and 2 bases at J, with 15 bases between. This CDR3 contains 14 residues. The germline CDR1 and CDR2 sequences are MNHEY and SVGAGI. CDR3 DNA: TGTGCCAGCAAAATGGGGCCATTAACCTACGAGCAGTACTTC. This codes for CASKMGPLTYEQYF.

This clone has just a few counts. This chain's CDR3 is CASSLGKNEQFF. Written as DNA, the CDR3 is TGTGCCAGCAGCTTAGGGAAAAATGAGCAGTTCTTC. The gene calls are TRBV11-2 and TRBJ2-1, with D uncertain. The germline gives CDR1 SGHAT, CDR2 FQNNGV. This CDR3 is 12 amino acids long. With 1 base removed from V and 7 bases from J, the gap between germline ends came to 5 bases. Filled out from reference TRBV11-2 and TRBJ2-1, the complete variable domain reads EAGVAQSPRYKIIEKRQSVAFWCNPISGHATLYWYQQILGQGPKLLIQFQNNGVVDDSQLPKDRFSAERLKGVDSTLKIQPAKLEDSAVYLCASSLGKNEQFFGPGTRLTVL.

This clone was seen a few times. The V call is TRBV11-2, the J call TRBJ1-4, with a weak D call TRBD1 (5 bases). In germline, CDR1 is SGHAT, CDR2 FQNNGV. The CDR3 is 16 residues long. The V end lost 5 bases, the J end lost 2 bases, and 15 bases lay between the germline ends. Here the CDR3 reads CASSPLGGSTNEKLFF. In DNA form, the CDR3 reads TGTGCCAGCAGCCCCCTTGGGGGGTCGACTAATGAAAAACTGTTTTTT.

The V gene is TRBV5-6, the J gene TRBJ2-5, with D unclear. CDR1 is SGHDT and CDR2 is YYEEEE in the germline V gene. The V end lost 1 base, the J end lost 10 bases, and 8 bases lay between the germline ends. This CDR3 spans 11 amino acids. CDR3 residues: CASSLTSIQYF. The CDR3 DNA reads as TGTGCCAGCAGCTTGACGAGCATCCAGTACTTC. The variable domain in full, completed from reference TRBV5-6 and TRBJ2-5, reads DAGVTQSPTHLIKTRGQQVTLRCSPKSGHDTVSWYQQALGQGPQFIFQYYEEEERQRGNFPDRFSGHQFPNYSSELNVNALLLGDSALYLCASSLTSIQYFGPGTRLLVL.

The rearrangement uses TRBV5-4 and TRBJ1-6; D unresolved. The CDR3 runs 14 residues. The V and J ends lost 0 bases and 6 bases respectively, with 7 bases between them. Per germline, CDR1 SGHNT and CDR2 YYREEE (reference sequence). In nucleotides, the CDR3 is TGTGCCAGCAGCTTGGAACACCTTAATTCACCCCTCCACTTT. Translation: CASSLEHLNSPLHF.

The chain has TRBV9 and TRBJ1-2; D is possibly TRBD1 (6 bases). Between the trimmed V and J ends, which lost 3 bases and 1 base, there was a span of 10 bases. The CDR3 is 14 amino acids. Germline loops: CDR1 SGDLS, CDR2 YYNGEE. The CDR3 protein is CASSEGDLNYGYTF. The CDR3 DNA is TGTGCCAGCAGCGAGGGGGACCTTAACTATGGCTACACCTTC.

The chain has TRBV2 and TRBJ1-5; TRBD1 might be the D (5 bases). The CDR3 runs 16 residues. V was cut by 3 bases and J by 5 bases, with 17 bases left in between. The germline V gene encodes CDR1 SNHLY and CDR2 FYNNEI. CDR3 sequence: CASSDFGTRPHQPQHF. DNA of the CDR3: TGTGCCAGCAGTGACTTCGGGACCCGGCCCCATCAGCCCCAGCATTTT.

The chain uses TRBV7-9 and TRBJ1-4; perhaps TRBD1 as D (5 bases). This CDR3 region has 12 residues. Germline values: CDR1 SEHNR, CDR2 FQNEAQ (reference sequence). V lost 1 base, J lost 8 bases, and 5 bases lay in between. The CDR3 DNA reads as TGTGCCAGCAGCTTAGAGGGGGAAAAACTGTTTTTT. This encodes CASSLEGEKLFF.

V usage is TRBV7-8 and J usage is TRBJ1-1, with a tentative D call TRBD1 (6 bases). The germline V gene encodes CDR1 SGHVS and CDR2 FQNEAQ. Trimming took 5 bases from V and 1 from J, leaving 17 bases between them. This CDR3 has 16 residues. The CDR3, as DNA: TGTGCCAGCAGCCCTCGCGTCAGGGGAGGGAACACTGAAGCTTTCTTT. This gives the protein CASSPRVRGGNTEAFF. The full variable domain, completed using reference TRBV7-8 and TRBJ1-1, is GAGVSQSPRYKVAKRGQDVALRCDPISGHVSLFWYQQALGQGPEFLTYFQNEAQLDKSGLPSDRFFAERPEGSVSTLKIQRTQQEDSAVYLCASSPRVRGGNTEAFFGQGTRLTVV.

This chain connects TRBV4-1 to TRBJ2-1; 9 bases match TRBD1. CDR3 length equals 15 residues. J lost 4 bases, V lost 1 base, and 2 bases had no gene match. CDR1 MGHRA and CDR2 YSYEKL come from the germline V gene. This chain's CDR3 is CASSQVQGAYNEQFF. DNA of the CDR3: TGCGCCAGCAGCCAAGTACAGGGGGCTTACAATGAGCAGTTCTTC.

V and J are TRBV7-9 and TRBJ1-5; weak D call: TRBD1 (5 bases). The V end lost 4 bases, the J end lost 6 bases, and 10 bases lay between the germline ends. Looked up from germline, CDR1 is SEHNR and CDR2 is FQNEAQ (reference sequence). This CDR3 region has 13 residues. CDR3 DNA: TGTGCCAGCAGCTCAGCAGGGAGTCAGCCCCAGCATTTT. Its translation is CASSSAGSQPQHF.

The rearrangement joins TRBV6-4 to TRBJ2-1, with no clear D. V lost 0 bases, J lost 5 bases, and 5 bases lay in between. The CDR3 runs to 13 residues. CDR1 and CDR2 from the germline V gene are MRHNA and SNTAGT. The CDR3 bases are TGTGCCAGCAGTGACTCCGTCGACAATGAGCAGTTCTTC. Its translation is CASSDSVDNEQFF.

The V call is TRBV6-6, the J call TRBJ1-6; D may be TRBD1 (5 bases). Germline-derived CDR1 and CDR2 are MNHNY and SVGAGI (reference sequence). This CDR3 region has 13 residues. Deletions cut 5 bases from V and 10 bases from J, with 12 bases between. This chain's CDR3 is CASSPTANSPLHF. CDR3 in DNA: TGTGCCAGCAGTCCGACAGCTAACTCACCCCTCCACTTT.

This clone was counted a few times. V is TRBV9 and J is TRBJ1-6, with D unresolved. The CDR3 is made up of 17 amino acids. The V and J ends lost 0 bases and 0 bases respectively, with 10 bases between them. Per the germline V gene, CDR1 is SGDLS and CDR2 is YYNGEE. This CDR3 reads CASSVGEGRSYNSPLHF. CDR3 coding DNA: TGTGCCAGCAGCGTAGGAGAAGGGCGCTCCTATAATTCACCCCTCCACTTT.

V usage is TRBV7-2 and J usage is TRBJ1-2, with unresolved D. CDR3 length: 12 amino acids. Germline V CDR1 and CDR2: SGHTA, FQGNSA. Deletions cut 0 bases from V and 8 bases from J, with 7 bases between. The CDR3 loop is CASSLAVGGYTF. CDR3 DNA sequence: TGTGCCAGCAGCTTAGCTGTGGGAGGCTACACCTTC.

The CDR3 sequence: CARRTGGDYGYTF. DNA of the CDR3: TGTGCCAGAAGGACAGGGGGCGACTATGGCTACACCTTC. The genes are TRBV5-3 and TRBJ1-2; 10 bases align to TRBD1. TRBV5-3 is sorted into the ORF group, with uncertain function. V shed 5 bases and J 3 bases; nucleotides not matched to a gene: 1. The CDR3 sequence is 13 residues long.

The chain recombines TRBV5-6 with TRBJ1-1, with TRBD1 identical over 9 bases. Per the germline V gene, CDR1 is SGHDT and CDR2 is YYEEEE. The CDR3 totals 18 residues. The J segment lost 3 bases and the V segment lost 0 bases, leaving 12 bases of the junction unmatched. CDR3 sequence (DNA): TGTGCCAGCAGCTTGGCCTATGGGACAGGGAGACGCGACACTGAAGCTTTCTTT. Its translation is CASSLAYGTGRRDTEAFF.